This TCR beta chain was sequenced during a study of cytomegalovirus exposure and HLA in healthy donors. Findings and caveats of the study: In terms of immune exposure information, only CMV serostatus was available. Some V segments, including TRBV6-2 and TRBV6-3, were excluded as indistinguishable.

A multiplex PCR was run with 60 Vbeta primers and 13 Jbeta primers. Using immunoSEQ multiplex PCR, the repertoire was profiled, and TCRdb retains in-frame clones only, with some absent. The sample lists approximately 58,000 clones, roughly 80% occurring once. As concerns this clone: What it recognizes is unknown.

Germline V lookup: CDR1 SGHTA, CDR2 FQGTGA. The CDR3 sequence is 15 residues long. Trimming took off 3 bases at V and 5 bases at J, with 15 bases between the two ends. This TCR came from a man aged 25-45 years in good health and CMV-seronegative. The sequenced sample was PBMCs. This chain connects TRBV7-3 to TRBJ2-3, with D possibly being TRBD2 (7 bases). The CDR3 loop reads CASSFRGGARDTQYF. CDR3 coding DNA: TGTGCCAGCAGCTTTCGTGGGGGGGCCAGAGATACGCAGTATTTT. The variable domain in full, completed from reference TRBV7-3 and TRBJ2-3, reads GAGVSQTPSNKVTEKGKYVELRCDPISGHTALYWYRQSLGQGPEFLIYFQGTGAADDSGLPNDRFFAVRPEGSVSTLKIQRTERGDSAVYLCASSFRGGARDTQYFGPGTRLTVL.